What follows are 2 T cell receptor beta chains derived from one specimen sequenced in a study of stem cell transplantation in POMP-related autoinflammatory disease. Assay: immunoSEQ multiplex PCR; the TCRdb copy retains only in-frame clones and omits some. The table includes more than 25,000 clones, about 90% detected once. The sequencing used CD4+ T cells from PBMCs, collected before stem cell transplantation. The source of these receptors is a human donor with POMP-related autoinflammation and immune dysregulation (PRAID).

V is TRBV5-1 and J is TRBJ2-5, with TRBD1 matching 8 bases. V lost 4 bases and J lost 0; bases outside the gene matches: 14. The V gene's germline CDR1 is SGHRS and CDR2 YFSETQ. CDR3 size: 18 residues. DNA of the CDR3: TGCGCCAGCAGCAATCCTCAGGGGGCGGATGGGTACCAAGAGACCCAGTACTTC. This gives the protein CASSNPQGADGYQETQYF.

The chain is built from TRBV7-9 and TRBJ2-3; D unclear. Germline CDR1 reads SEHNR; CDR2 reads FQNEAQ (reference sequence). Trimming stripped 4 bases from V and 3 bases from J, with 2 bases between. This CDR3 spans 11 amino acids. For the CDR3, the DNA is TGTGCCAGCAGCTGGACAGATACGCAGTATTTT. Translation gives CASSWTDTQYF.